This TCR beta chain was identified during a study of blood T cell repertoires in COVID-19 (dated by TCRdb to 2018 to 2021). A note on the overall study: Samples from collaborators originated in the United States, Italy and Spain and spanned both the acute and convalescent phases of COVID-19. The material from the prospective study consisted of cDNA or gDNA derived from T cells, B-cell-depleted T cells, or PBMCs. Deeply sampled blood TCRbeta repertoires from subjects exposed to, actively infected with, or recovered from COVID-19 were included in the dataset. The repertoires were released in a freely available public database meant as a resource for research on the immune response to SARS-CoV-2. Samples were obtained from the ongoing ImmuneRACE study (first 160 participants) and from over 1,000 subjects provided by 6 global collaborators. A de-identified subject ID, COVID-19 status, age in years and sex were almost always included in the sample metadata. Where available, HLA class I and class II types were obtained from metadata supplied by the sample provider rather than from assay-based typing.

Overall study results and their limits: The amount of clinical and demographic metadata varied by source and participant and was provided uncurated.

Regarding this clone: Its binding antigen is unknown. No base-level quality is on record; no much larger clone is a single base apart.

Each collaborating institution followed its own protocols to collect whole blood in K2EDTA tubes. Collaborator samples were shipped for TCRbeta analysis as frozen whole blood, isolated PBMCs, or DNA extracted from either sample type. The immunoSEQ Assay, a bias-controlled multiplex PCR, was used to amplify TCRbeta CDR3 regions from genomic DNA. The study's own analysis went as follows. Nucleated cell counts per sample were estimated from amplification of reference gene primers within the assay. Sequence reads were collapsed and filtered to measure the absolute abundance of every unique TCRbeta CDR3 rearrangement. For each sample, productive Simpson clonality was calculated as the square root of Simpson's diversity index across productive rearrangements. TCRdb stores this immuneACCESS table with in-frame sequences only. Part of the clones is absent; in the studies checked, under half of the shortfall reflects unresolved V genes, and no reason is known for the rest. V and J calls and clone size are as listed in that table; D and trimming were resolved from the DNA. In all, the sample holds about 140,000 clones, and roughly 84% of those were seen once. Jointly, the top ten make up roughly 2.6% of the sample.

Trimming at the junction amounts to 6 bases on V and 4 bases on J, and the germline ends lie 8 bases apart. CDR1 MNHEY and CDR2 SVGAGI were looked up in the germline V gene. The CDR3 has 12 amino acids, counting the end cysteine and phenylalanine. Left in the record is the CDR3 DNA by itself, 36 bases read in frame from the first base. In this chain, TRBV6-5 is recombined with TRBJ2-3; the D gene cannot be resolved reliably. The sequence derives from a human donor with acute or convalescent COVID-19. The donor label of this sample is uncertain. Sequenced: peripheral blood. The CDR3 reads as follows: CASSLGSDTQYF. The nucleotide sequence is given as TGTGCCAGCAGCCTCGGGTCAGATACGCAGTATTTT.